Listed below are T cell receptor beta chains from one sample, sequenced in a study of T cell responses to AZD1222 COVID-19 vaccine. Sequenced by immunoSEQ multiplex PCR; TCRdb stores in-frame clones only, minus some. The table includes about 140,000 clones, around 90% detected once. Sample: peripheral blood, taken on day 0 of AZD1222 vaccination. The receptor source for this set is an adult in good health. Both conserved end residues are trimmed from each CDR3. Each record gives: CDR3 protein, V gene, clone size. Not all rows give a size; the values are once, few, many and, for expanded clones, a class.

ASSLGLAHRGNIQY,TRBV11-2,-
ASSDRILSYEQY,TRBV19,-
ASSSDRGFAGELF,TRBV7-9,-
ASSLVGVNEQY,TRBV7-8,-
ASSIEKNEQF,TRBV19,few
ASSPRQGLNTEAF,TRBV7-2,-
ASTEGPNNYEQY,TRBV6-4,-
ASSHLKNSPLH,TRBV5-1,-
ASGLGLAGNTGELF,TRBV12-5,-
ASNVLENTEAF,TRBV2,once
ASSQGIRGVSPLH,TRBV4-1,-
ASNRREGDTQY,TRBV7-9,-
ASSETVTEAYGYT,TRBV19,-
ASSSAGTGGSYEQY,TRBV10-2,-
ASRLDGNYGYT,TRBV19,-
ASRPGDGRSEQF,TRBV27,-